A selection of T cell receptor beta chains follows, all from one sample in a study of radiotherapy plus CTLA-4 blockade in lung cancer. The table came from immunoSEQ multiplex PCR; TCRdb's copy has only in-frame clones and leaves some out. Here the sample spans tens of thousands of clones, around 84% being singletons. Sample: peripheral blood, taken from a patient treated with radiotherapy plus ipilimumab. The receptors stem from a human donor with non-small cell lung cancer that progressed on radiotherapy plus ipilimumab. Both conserved end residues are part of each CDR3. The D gene is left open where the match is weak. Clone size is given for some rows only: seen once, a few or many times, or a class if the clone is expanded.

v_call,clone_size,d_call,j_call,cdr3_nt,cdr3_aa
TRBV27,.,TRBD2,TRBJ2-5,TGTGCCACCCGCGGCGGGACTAGCGGAGAGACCCAGTACTTC,CATRGGTSGETQYF
TRBV5-4,.,.,TRBJ1-4,TGTGCCAGCAGCTTGGTCGGTGGCGGGGGGCCGTTGGGTGAAAAACTGTTTTTT,CASSLVGGGGPLGEKLFF
TRBV11-2,.,.,TRBJ1-2,TGTGCCAGCAGCTTAGTCAGGTCCCTCTATGGCTACACCTTC,CASSLVRSLYGYTF
TRBV7-3,.,TRBD1,TRBJ1-6,TGTGCCAGCAGCCGGACAGGGCGGAATTCACCCCTCCACTTT,CASSRTGRNSPLHF
TRBV6-1,.,TRBD1,TRBJ1-1,TGTGCCAGCAGTGGACAGGGTTCGAGCACTGAAGCTTTCTTT,CASSGQGSSTEAFF
TRBV9,.,.,TRBJ1-4,TGTGCCAGCAGCCCCAGGGGTGGAGGGGCAACTAATGAAAAACTGTTTTTT,CASSPRGGGATNEKLFF
TRBV2,.,.,TRBJ2-7,TGTGCCAGCAGGGAGAAGGAGACCTCCTACGAGCAGTACTTC,CASREKETSYEQYF
TRBV7-9,few,.,TRBJ2-5,TGTGCCAGCAGCCCGGGACTGGCACAAGAGACCCAGTACTTC,CASSPGLAQETQYF
TRBV28,.,TRBD1,TRBJ1-1,TGTGCCAGCAGTCTTCAGGGGGGAAGCACTGAAGCTTTCTTT,CASSLQGGSTEAFF
TRBV2,.,TRBD1,TRBJ1-1,TGTGCCAGCAGTTGGGGACAGCGCAACACTGAAGCTTTCTTT,CASSWGQRNTEAFF
TRBV5-1,.,TRBD1,TRBJ2-7,TGCGCCAGCAGCTTGGAACTCCCAGGGGGATCCCTACGATGGCAGTACTTC,CASSLELPGGSLRWQYF
TRBV6-5,.,.,TRBJ2-5,TGTGCCAGCACCCGGGGGCCCCGGGAGGCCCAGTACTTC,CASTRGPREAQYF
TRBV5-4,once,TRBD2,TRBJ2-5,TGTGCCAGCCGGCTAGCGGGGCAAGAGACCCAGTACTTC,CASRLAGQETQYF
TRBV7-8,.,.,TRBJ2-1,TGTGCCAGCAGCTCCCCCCGTACTGAGATCCTCGGCAATGAGCAGTTCTTC,CASSSPRTEILGNEQFF
TRBV7-2,.,.,TRBJ2-1,TGTGCCAGCAGCTCCGGCGGGATTGGTACGGATGAGCAGTTCTTC,CASSSGGIGTDEQFF
TRBV6-6,.,.,TRBJ2-7,TGTGCCAGCAGTTACTCTCAGGGGTTCTACGAGCAGTACTTC,CASSYSQGFYEQYF
TRBV11-2,.,TRBD1,TRBJ2-7,TGTGCCAGCAGCCTGGGACAGTACTACGAGCAGTACTTC,CASSLGQYYEQYF
TRBV6-6,once,.,TRBJ2-2,TGTGCCAGCAGGGGGGGGGCCGTAGGCACCGGGGAGCTGTTTTTT,CASRGGAVGTGELFF
TRBV12-1,.,.,TRBJ2-1,TGTGCCAGCAGCCCCCCCGGAGCGGGAAACTACAATGAGCAGTTCTTC,CASSPPGAGNYNEQFF
TRBV9,.,TRBD1,TRBJ1-3,TGTGCCAGCAGCACTCAGACAGGGGTTGGAAACACCATATATTTT,CASSTQTGVGNTIYF
TRBV29-1,.,.,TRBJ2-2,TGCAGCGTTGGAGGCGGATTAGCGGCCCACACCGGGGAGCTGTTTTTT,CSVGGGLAAHTGELFF
TRBV2,.,TRBD1,TRBJ1-5,TGTGCCAGCAGGGAAGGACAGGGGCTTAATCAGCCCCAGCATTTT,CASREGQGLNQPQHF
TRBV4-1,.,.,TRBJ2-5,TGCGCCAGCAGCCAAGCCACGACAGGTCTCCAAGAGACCCAGTACTTC,CASSQATTGLQETQYF
TRBV4-3,.,.,TRBJ2-3,TGCGCCAGCAGCCAACCGGGGCGCACAGATACGCAGTATTTT,CASSQPGRTDTQYF
TRBV2,.,TRBD2,TRBJ2-5,TGTGCCAGCAGCTTGTCGGGGGGGGCAGGAGAGACCCAGTACTTC,CASSLSGGAGETQYF
TRBV28,.,.,TRBJ1-2,TGTGCCACCCCCCGGGGTCTCCGGGGGTATGGCTACACCTTC,CATPRGLRGYGYTF
TRBV14,.,TRBD2,TRBJ2-5,TGTGCCAGCAGCCAAGGTCCTAGCGGGAGTGGGCAAGAGACCCAGTACTTC,CASSQGPSGSGQETQYF
TRBV30,.,.,TRBJ1-4,TGTGCCTGGGGTTATGAAAAACTGTTTTTT,CAWGYEKLFF
TRBV7-3,.,TRBD2,TRBJ2-1,TGTGCCAGCAGCCCCGGGGGGACTAGATACAATGAGCAGTTCTTC,CASSPGGTRYNEQFF
TRBV6-1,.,.,TRBJ2-1,TGTGCCAGCAGTGGGGGTAACAGTTACAATGAGCAGTTCTTC,CASSGGNSYNEQFF
TRBV5-1,.,.,TRBJ1-4,TGCGCCAGCAGCTTGGAGGGATTTGCAACTAATGAAAAACTGTTTTTT,CASSLEGFATNEKLFF
TRBV7-2,.,.,TRBJ2-7,TGTGCCAGCAGCCCGTCGGGAGTATCATCCTACGAGCAGTACTTC,CASSPSGVSSYEQYF
TRBV19,.,TRBD2,TRBJ2-3,TGTGCCAGTAGTTCTCCACCGGGGGGTAGCACAGATACGCAGTATTTT,CASSSPPGGSTDTQYF
TRBV29-1,.,.,TRBJ1-4,TGCAGCGCTACGACAGTCACTAATGAAAAACTGTTTTTT,CSATTVTNEKLFF
TRBV6-5,.,TRBD2,TRBJ2-7,TGTGCCAGCAGTCCCAACTTTAGCGGGAGCTACGAGCAGTACTTC,CASSPNFSGSYEQYF
TRBV7-2,.,TRBD2,TRBJ2-3,TGTGCCAGCAGCTTTAGCGGGGGCCGGGATACGCAGTATTTT,CASSFSGGRDTQYF
TRBV7-2,.,.,TRBJ2-7,TGTGCCAGCAGCTCCCTGGGGGTCCAGTACTTC,CASSSLGVQYF
TRBV5-1,once,.,TRBJ1-2,TGCGCCAGTGGTGGGACGGATTACACCTTC,CASGGTDYTF
TRBV5-1,.,.,TRBJ2-7,TGCGCCAGCAGCTTGGGGCACGAGCAGTACTTC,CASSLGHEQYF
TRBV30,.,TRBD1,TRBJ2-5,TGTGCCTGGAGCGGACAGGGGGCAGTCACGGAGACCCAGTACTTC,CAWSGQGAVTETQYF
TRBV5-6,.,.,TRBJ1-5,TGTGCCAGCAGCTTGCTCGGGGAGGGCAATCAGCCCCAGCATTTT,CASSLLGEGNQPQHF
TRBV14,.,.,TRBJ2-1,TGTGCCAGCAGGGGACCTACATACAATGAGCAGTTCTTC,CASRGPTYNEQFF
TRBV5-1,.,.,TRBJ1-3,TGCGCCAGCAGCCCTGGCGGGGGGCTTTCTGGAAACACCATATATTTT,CASSPGGGLSGNTIYF
TRBV7-2,.,.,TRBJ2-4,TGTGCCAGCAGCTTATCTCATGTAAAAAACATTCAGTACTTC,CASSLSHVKNIQYF
TRBV28,.,.,TRBJ1-2,TGTGCCAGCAGCCTTCCGGGACGTCTTGAGGATGGCTACACCTTC,CASSLPGRLEDGYTF